This record covers a single T cell receptor beta chain. These data are taken from a study of cytomegalovirus exposure and HLA in healthy donors. V gave up 0 bases and J gave up 9 bases, with 15 bases separating them. The germline V gene encodes CDR1 LGHNA and CDR2 YSLEER. The CDR3 is made up of 14 amino acids. PCR employed 60 Vbeta and 13 Jbeta primers. Clones were read by immunoSEQ multiplex PCR, and TCRdb kept only the in-frame ones, dropping some. Of some 57,000 clones in the sample, just under 75% were seen once. The chain carries TRBV4-3 and TRBJ2-7; no definite D call. Sequenced material: PBMCs. The TCR sequence derives from a woman in her thirties in good health and CMV-seronegative. The CDR3 loop reads CASSQEKPSPVQYV. CDR3 nucleotides: TGCGCCAGCAGCCAAGAAAAACCTAGTCCCGTGCAGTACGTC.